Presented here are 2 T cell receptor beta chains from one specimen sequenced in a study of T cell responses to AZD1222 COVID-19 vaccine. The protocol was immunoSEQ multiplex PCR, while the TCRdb copy is restricted to in-frame clones and leaves out a portion. This table has roughly 160,000 clones, roughly 92% appearing once. The sequencing here drew on peripheral blood, taken on day 0 of AZD1222 vaccination. The receptors were sampled from an adult in good health.

The chain recombines TRBV27 with TRBJ1-1; possibly TRBD1 for D (6 bases). The CDR3 spans 14 residues. V was pared by 2 bases and J by 4 bases, with 11 bases between. Germline V gives CDR1 MNHEY, CDR2 SMNVEV (reference sequence). CDR3 nucleotides: TGTGCCAGCAGTTTAGGAGGAGGGGGCACTGAAGCTTTCTTT. It translates to CASSLGGGGTEAFF.

The chain employs TRBV18 and TRBJ2-1, with D unresolved. The CDR3 loop spans 14 amino acids. V was trimmed by 4 bases and J by 1 base, leaving 8 bases between them. CDR1 KGHSH and CDR2 LQKENI come from the germline V gene. CDR3 region: CASSLSSSYNEQFF. In nucleotides, the CDR3 is TGTGCCAGCTCACTGTCGTCTTCCTACAATGAGCAGTTCTTC.